The rows below give T cell receptor beta chains drawn from one sample of a study of metastatic and nonmetastatic thyroid tumors. TCRdb reprocessed the PCR reads via MiXCR. The sample carries tens of thousands of clones, around 33% recorded once. Sample: tumor tissue. The receptor source for this set is a female donor with papillary thyroid cancer or a benign thyroid nodule (not recorded which). Some clones in this sample may be carry-over from other donors' samples. Both conserved end residues are part of each CDR3. The order of the fields is CDR3 length, V gene, CDR3 protein.

16,TRBV14,CASSARGLQGWYGYTF
17,TRBV9,CASSSPYWGGGSYEQYF
15,TRBV7-2,CASSPVLTSGYEQYF
14,TRBV28,CASAIRENTGELFF
16,TRBV11-3,CASSLSASGGGNEQFF
13,TRBV19,CASRNLGRYVYTF
15,TRBV12-3/TRBV12-4,CASSLYGTGAYEQYF
18,TRBV7-6,CASSLLDRGHTGTGELFF
14,TRBV6-5,CASSYGDGYGEQFF
13,TRBV28,CATNYRGYGGYTF
15,TRBV7-2,CASSKTSGTAYEQYF
14,TRBV6-4,CASSPQGSYNEQFF
13,TRBV11-2,CASSLSSLNEQFF
13,TRBV7-8,CASSLAFGYGYTF
14,TRBV28,CASMTDDVLYEQYF
13,TRBV6-5,CASQREPQETQYF
15,TRBV11-3,CASGLGREKRDTQYF
14,TRBV27,CASSLRGSGEKLFF
15,TRBV27,CASSLSRGLLNEQFF
15,TRBV11-2,CASSLDVWGRYGYTF
15,TRBV20-1,CSAIPGQGRNSPLHF
12,TRBV20-1,CSARLRETEQYF
14,TRBV7-2,CASSSRQGMDGYTF
14,TRBV12-3/TRBV12-4,CASSRGAFTDTQYF
14,TRBV12-3/TRBV12-4,CASSLSSGEDTQYF
13,TRBV5-1,CASSLNRDNEQFF
16,TRBV6-1,CASSAARDRETYEQYF
15,TRBV28,CASSPMRPTNSPLHF
19,TRBV20-1,CSARDLLAGGRASTDTQYF
14,TRBV20-1,CSARTGGEHNEQFF
15,TRBV6-1,CAGSSGTGLNYGYTF
20,TRBV7-6,CASRTPGTSGNQGLYNEQFF
18,TRBV9,CASSPGSLGGQVNQPQHF
16,TRBV11-1,CASSSGLAGDTGELFF
16,TRBV5-4,CASSLKARGPDQPQHF
16,TRBV20-1,CSAPPPGTGRTDTQYF
14,TRBV2,CASSENRGGYEQYF
15,TRBV12-3/TRBV12-4,CASSLNSANTGELFF
13,TRBV7-9,CASSLGENNEQFF
14,TRBV6-1,CASRGGLEPYEQYF
14,TRBV12-3/TRBV12-4,CASSDKGYTGELFF
14,TRBV7-2,CASSSSLRTDTQYF
14,TRBV12-3/TRBV12-4,CASSLRTVGNTIYF
14,TRBV3-1,CASSPTGTGNTIYF
20,TRBV7-3,CASSLTERSCGTSGANVLTF